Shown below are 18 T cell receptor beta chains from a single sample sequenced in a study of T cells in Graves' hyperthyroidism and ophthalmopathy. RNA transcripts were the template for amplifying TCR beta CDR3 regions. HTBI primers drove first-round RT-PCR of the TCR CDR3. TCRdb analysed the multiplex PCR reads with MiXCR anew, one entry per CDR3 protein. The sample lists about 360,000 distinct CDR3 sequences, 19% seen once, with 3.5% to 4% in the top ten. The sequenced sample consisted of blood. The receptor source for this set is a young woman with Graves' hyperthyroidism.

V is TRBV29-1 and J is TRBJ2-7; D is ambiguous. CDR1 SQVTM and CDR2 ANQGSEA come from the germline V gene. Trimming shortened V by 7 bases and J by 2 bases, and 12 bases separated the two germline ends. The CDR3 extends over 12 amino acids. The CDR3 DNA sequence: TGCAGCGCAGCCGGTACAGCCTACGAGCAGTACTTC. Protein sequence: CSAAGTAYEQYF.

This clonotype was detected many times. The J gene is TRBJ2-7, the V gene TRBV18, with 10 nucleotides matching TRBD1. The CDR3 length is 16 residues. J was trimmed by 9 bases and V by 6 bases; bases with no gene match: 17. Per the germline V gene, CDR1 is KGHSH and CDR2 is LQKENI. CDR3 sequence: CASSRTEGQGGLGQYF. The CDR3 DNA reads TGTGCCAGCTCGCGAACCGAAGGACAGGGGGGCCTTGGGCAGTACTTC.

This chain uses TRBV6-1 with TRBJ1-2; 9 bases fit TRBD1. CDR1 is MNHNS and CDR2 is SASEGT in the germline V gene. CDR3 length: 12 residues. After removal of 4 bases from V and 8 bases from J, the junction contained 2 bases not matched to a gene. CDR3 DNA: TGTGCCAGCAGTGGGACAGGGGCGGGCTACACCTTC. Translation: CASSGTGAGYTF.

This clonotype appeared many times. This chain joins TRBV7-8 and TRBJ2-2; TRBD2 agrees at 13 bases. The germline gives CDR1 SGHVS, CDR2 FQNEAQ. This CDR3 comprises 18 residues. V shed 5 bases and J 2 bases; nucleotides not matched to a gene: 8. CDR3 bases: TGTGCCAGCAGCACCCGACTAGCGGGGGGTCTCAACACCGGGGAGCTGTTTTTT. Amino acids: CASSTRLAGGLNTGELFF.

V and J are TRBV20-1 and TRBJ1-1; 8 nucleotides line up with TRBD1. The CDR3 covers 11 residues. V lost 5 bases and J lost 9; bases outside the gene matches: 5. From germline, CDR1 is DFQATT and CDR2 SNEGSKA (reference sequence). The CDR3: CSAVRTGKAFF. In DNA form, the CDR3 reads TGCAGTGCTGTCCGGACAGGGAAAGCTTTCTTT.

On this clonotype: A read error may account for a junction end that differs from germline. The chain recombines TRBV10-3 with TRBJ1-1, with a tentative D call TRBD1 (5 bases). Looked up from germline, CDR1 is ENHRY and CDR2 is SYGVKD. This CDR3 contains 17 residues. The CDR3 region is CATIRTPRAGMDTDAFF. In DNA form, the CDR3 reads TGTGCCACCATCCGGACCCCTAGGGCAGGCATGGACACTGATGCTTTCTTT.

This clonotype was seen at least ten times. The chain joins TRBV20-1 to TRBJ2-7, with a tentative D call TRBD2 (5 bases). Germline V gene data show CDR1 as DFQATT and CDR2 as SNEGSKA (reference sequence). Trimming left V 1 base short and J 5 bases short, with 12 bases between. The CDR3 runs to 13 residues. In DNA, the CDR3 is TGCAGTGCTAGAGTATGGGAGTTGGACGAGCAGTACTTC. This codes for CSARVWELDEQYF.

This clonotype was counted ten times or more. In nucleotides, the CDR3 is TGCAGCGTTGAAGGAACTACCCAGGCGGTGAACACTGAAGCTTTCTTT. It specifies CSVEGTTQAVNTEAFF. This chain links TRBV29-1 with TRBJ1-1; D unresolved. CDR1 and CDR2 from the germline V gene are SQVTM and ANQGSEA. The V end was cut by 1 base, the J end by 0 bases, with 15 bases between. CDR3 length equals 16 residues.

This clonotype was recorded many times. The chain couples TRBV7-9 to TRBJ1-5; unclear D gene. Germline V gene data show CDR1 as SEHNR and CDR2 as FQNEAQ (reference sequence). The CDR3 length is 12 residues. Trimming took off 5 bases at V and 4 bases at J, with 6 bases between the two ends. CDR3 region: CASSKGNQPQHF. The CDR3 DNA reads TGTGCCAGCAGCAAGGGTAATCAGCCCCAGCATTTT.

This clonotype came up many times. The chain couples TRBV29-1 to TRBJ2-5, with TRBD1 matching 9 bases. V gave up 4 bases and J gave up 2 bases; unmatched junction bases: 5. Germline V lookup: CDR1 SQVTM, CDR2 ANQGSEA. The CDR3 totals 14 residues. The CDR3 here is CSVVWTGDQETQYF. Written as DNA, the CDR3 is TGCAGCGTTGTTTGGACAGGGGATCAAGAGACCCAGTACTTC.

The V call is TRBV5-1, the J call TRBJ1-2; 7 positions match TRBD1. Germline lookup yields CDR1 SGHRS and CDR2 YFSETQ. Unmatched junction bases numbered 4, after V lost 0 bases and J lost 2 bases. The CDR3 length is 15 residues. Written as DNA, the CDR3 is TGCGCCAGCAGCTTGGACCAGGGGGAGAACTATGGCTACACCTTC. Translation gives CASSLDQGENYGYTF.

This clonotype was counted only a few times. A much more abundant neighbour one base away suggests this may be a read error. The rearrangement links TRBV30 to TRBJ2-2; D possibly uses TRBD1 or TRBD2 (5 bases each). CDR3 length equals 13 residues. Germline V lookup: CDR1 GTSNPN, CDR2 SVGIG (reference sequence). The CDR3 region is CAWRGRGTGELCF. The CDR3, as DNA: TGTGCCTGGAGGGGACGAGGTACCGGGGAGCTGTGTTTT.

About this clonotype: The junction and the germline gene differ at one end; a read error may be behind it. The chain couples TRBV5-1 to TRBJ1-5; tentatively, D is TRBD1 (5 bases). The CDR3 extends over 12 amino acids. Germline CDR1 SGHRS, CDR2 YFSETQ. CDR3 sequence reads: CASSLGGEPQQF. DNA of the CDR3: TGCGCCAGCAGCTTGGGGGGGGAGCCCCAGCAGTTT.

CDR3 nucleotide sequence: TGTGCCAGCAGACGGGACAGGGAGATCGGTGGCTACACCTTC. Its translation: CASRRDREIGGYTF. This chain uses TRBV6-1 with TRBJ1-2, with 9 bases fitting TRBD1. CDR3 length: 14 residues. The V and J ends lost 6 bases and 7 bases, in that order; junction bases with no gene match: 9. The germline V gene has CDR1 MNHNS and CDR2 SASEGT.

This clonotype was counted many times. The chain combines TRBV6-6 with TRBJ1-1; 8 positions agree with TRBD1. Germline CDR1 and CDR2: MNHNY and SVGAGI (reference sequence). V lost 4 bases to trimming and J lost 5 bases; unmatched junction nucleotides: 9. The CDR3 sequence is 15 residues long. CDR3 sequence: CASSFTTGEDTEAFF. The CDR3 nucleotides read TGTGCCAGCAGTTTCACGACAGGGGAGGATACTGAAGCTTTCTTT.

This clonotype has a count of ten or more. The CDR3 protein is CASGQNRIWETQYF. The CDR3 DNA reads TGTGCCAGCGGGCAGAACAGGATTTGGGAGACCCAGTACTTC. J is TRBJ2-5 and V is TRBV12-3 or TRBV12-4, with D tentatively TRBD1 (5 bases). Trimming cost V 8 bases and J 5 bases, with 18 bases left between them. The length of the CDR3 is 14 residues.

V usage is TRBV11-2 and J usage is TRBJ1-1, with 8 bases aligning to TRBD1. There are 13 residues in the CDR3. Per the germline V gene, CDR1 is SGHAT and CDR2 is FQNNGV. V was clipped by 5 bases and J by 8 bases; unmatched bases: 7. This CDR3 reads CASSPDRGIEAFF. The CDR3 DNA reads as TGTGCCAGCAGCCCTGACAGGGGAATCGAAGCTTTCTTT.

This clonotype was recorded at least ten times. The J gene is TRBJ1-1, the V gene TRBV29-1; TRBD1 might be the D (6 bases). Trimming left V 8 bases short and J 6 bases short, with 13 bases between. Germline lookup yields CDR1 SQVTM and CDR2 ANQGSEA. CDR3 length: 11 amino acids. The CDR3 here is CSFRGASEAFF. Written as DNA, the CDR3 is TGCAGCTTTCGGGGGGCTTCTGAAGCTTTCTTT.